This TCR beta chain was identified during a study of blood T cell repertoires in COVID-19. Libraries were prepared by immunoSEQ multiplex PCR; TCRdb keeps only in-frame clonotypes and omits some of them. The sample holds more than 95,000 clones, under 80% seen once. There are 15 residues in the CDR3. Trimming took 5 bases from V and 1 from J, leaving 14 bases between them. Germline V gene lookup returns CDR1 SEHNR and CDR2 FQNEAQ (reference sequence). The V call is TRBV7-9, the J call TRBJ1-1; TRBD1 might be the D (5 bases). The sequencing input was peripheral blood. This clonotype was obtained from a man aged 45 to 65 with acute or convalescent COVID-19. CDR3 region: CASSTSRGANTEAFF. The CDR3 DNA reads as TGTGCCAGCAGCACCTCCCGCGGGGCGAACACTGAAGCTTTCTTT. Variable domain in full (rest from reference TRBV7-9 and TRBJ1-1): DTGVSQNPRHKITKRGQNVTFRCDPISEHNRLYWYRQTLGQGPEFLTYFQNEAQLEKSRLLSDRFSAERPKGSFSTLEIQRTEQGDSAMYLCASSTSRGANTEAFFGQGTRLTVV.